This T cell receptor beta chain was sequenced during a study of cytomegalovirus exposure and HLA in healthy donors. The CDR3 has 14 amino acids. The germline gives CDR1 MNHEY, CDR2 SVGAGI. Deletions cut 6 bases from V and 7 bases from J, with 18 bases between. Healthy bone marrow donors supplied every sample. Both 60 Vbeta primers and 13 Jbeta primers went into the PCR. Clones were sequenced by immunoSEQ multiplex PCR, and TCRdb holds only the in-frame ones, with some missing. The sample has 150,000 to 250,000 clones; 82% are singletons. On this clone: As yet, its antigen is unknown.

General study findings and limits: The classifier, whose performance was assessed in both the original and validation cohorts, reportedly diagnosed cytomegalovirus status with high specificity and sensitivity. The authors later found HLA-associated TCR beta chains more clonally expanded than equally common others. The study recorded over 150 TCR beta chains that were cytomegalovirus-associated.

This TCR came from a woman aged 45-65 years in good health and CMV-seropositive. Sequences were obtained from PBMCs. This chain links TRBV6-5 with TRBJ1-1; D perhaps matches TRBD1 (6 bases). CDR3 nucleotides: TGTGCCAGCAGCCTACAGGGCGGTACCGGTGAAGCTTTCTTT. Its protein is CASSLQGGTGEAFF.